This T cell receptor (beta chain) was documented in a study of identical twins. Whole-study findings and limits: One should note that invariant MAIT and iNKT cells could partly confound zero-insertion analyses.

From the 5' RACE reads, TCRdb called clonotypes with MiXCR, one entry per CDR3 protein. The data show 200,000 to 250,000 distinct CDR3 sequences, over 5.5% seen once. This clonotype has at least ten counts. Antigen unknown. From germline, CDR1 is SGHDT and CDR2 YYEEEE. The CDR3 runs to 15 residues. Trimming removed 4 bases from V and 6 bases from J; junction bases left unmatched: 9. In addition, the sample was reused for a study of T cells expressing NK-cell markers. That source notes: The leading position in the CD3+CD56-NKG2C+ fraction of several donors also went to these clonotypes. HCMV specificity of the expanded NKG2C+ T cell clones was not established.

The specimen sequenced was CD8+ T cells sorted from blood. This clonotype was sampled from a woman between 18 and 29 years old in good health. V is TRBV5-6 and J is TRBJ2-1, with 8 bases fitting TRBD1. Written as DNA, the CDR3 is TGTGCCAGCAGCCCTGGGACAGGCTTCGGCAATGAGCAGTTCTTC. It is translated as CASSPGTGFGNEQFF.